A selection of T cell receptor beta chains follows, all from one sample in a study of T cell repertoires in cytomegalovirus infection. TCRdb re-called the reads with MiXCR, one entry per CDR3 protein. The data contain about 740,000 distinct CDR3 sequences, around 35% of them singletons. Their antigens are not known. Source: cultured PBMCs, taken from culture after CMV antigen stimulation. The receptor set was obtained from a human donor in good health (CMV status not recorded). Some clones in this sample may be carry-over from other donors' samples. The CDR3 runs from the conserved cysteine through the conserved F or W. A D gene is named only where the DNA matches it firmly. Expanded clones get a size class; other rows say once, few or many, or leave the size out.

TRBV28	TRBD1	.	TRBJ2-7	TGTGCCAGCAGTTTGGTCCTCGGGACAGGCTCCTACGAGCAGTACTTC	CASSLVLGTGSYEQYF
TRBV5-6	.	.	TRBJ1-1	TGTGCCAGCAGCTTGCAACTATATTCTGAAGCTTTCTTT	CASSLQLYSEAFF
TRBV2	.	.	TRBJ2-5	TGTGCCAGCAGTAAGGACAGAGAAGTGACCCAGTACTTC	CASSKDREVTQYF
TRBV12-3/TRBV12-4	.	.	TRBJ2-2	TGTGCCAGCAGTTTTTCCCCGACCCAGCTGACCGGGGAGCTGTTTTTT	CASSFSPTQLTGELFF
TRBV20-1	.	few	TRBJ2-7	TGCAGTGCTAGAGCCGTCCTCGGCTACGAGCAGTACTTC	CSARAVLGYEQYF
TRBV12-3/TRBV12-4	.	.	TRBJ1-1	TGTGCCAGCAGACGAATAGGGACTGAAGCTTTCTTT	CASRRIGTEAFF
TRBV7-2	TRBD2	.	TRBJ2-1	TGTGCCAGCAGCTTACTGAGCGGGGTAAACAATGAGCAGTTCTTC	CASSLLSGVNNEQFF
TRBV7-6	.	many	TRBJ2-7	TGTGCCAGCAGCTCCAGGCAGGGGAACTACGAGCAGTACTTC	CASSSRQGNYEQYF
TRBV19	TRBD2	.	TRBJ2-1	TGTGCCAGTAGTAGCCCTCTAGCGGGGGGGGACAATGAGCAGTTCTTC	CASSSPLAGGDNEQFF
TRBV11-2	.	.	TRBJ1-2	TGTGCCAGCAGCCCTGAAGGGGGGGAGTATGGCTACACCTTC	CASSPEGGEYGYTF